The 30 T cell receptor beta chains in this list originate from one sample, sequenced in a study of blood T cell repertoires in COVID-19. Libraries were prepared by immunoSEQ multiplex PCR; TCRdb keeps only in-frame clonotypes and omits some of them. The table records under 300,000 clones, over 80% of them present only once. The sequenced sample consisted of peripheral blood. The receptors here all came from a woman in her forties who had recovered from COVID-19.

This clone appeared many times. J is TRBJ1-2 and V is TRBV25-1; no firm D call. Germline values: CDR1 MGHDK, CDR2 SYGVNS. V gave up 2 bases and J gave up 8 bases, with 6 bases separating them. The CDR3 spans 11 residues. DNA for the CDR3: TGTGCCAGCAGTGAAAACTGGGGCTACACCTTC. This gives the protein CASSENWGYTF.

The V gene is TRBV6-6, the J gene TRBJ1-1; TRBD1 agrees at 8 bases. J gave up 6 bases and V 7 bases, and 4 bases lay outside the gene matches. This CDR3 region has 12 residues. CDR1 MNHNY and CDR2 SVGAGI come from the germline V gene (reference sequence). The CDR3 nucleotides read TGTGCCAGCACACTACAGGGGGCTGAAGCTTTCTTT. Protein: CASTLQGAEAFF.

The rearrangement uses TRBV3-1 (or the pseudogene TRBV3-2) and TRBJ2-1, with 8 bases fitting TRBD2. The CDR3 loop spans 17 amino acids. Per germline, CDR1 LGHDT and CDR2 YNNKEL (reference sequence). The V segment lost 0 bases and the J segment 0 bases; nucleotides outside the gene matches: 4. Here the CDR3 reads CASSQDGGVSSYNEQFF. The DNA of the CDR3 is TGTGCCAGCAGCCAAGACGGGGGGGTGAGCTCCTACAATGAGCAGTTCTTC.

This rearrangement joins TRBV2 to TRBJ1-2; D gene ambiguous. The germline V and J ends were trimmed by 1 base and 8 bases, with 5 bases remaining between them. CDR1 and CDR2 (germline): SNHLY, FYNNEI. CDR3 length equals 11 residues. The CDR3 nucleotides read TGTGCCAGCAGTGAAGACCGGGGCTACACCTTC. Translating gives CASSEDRGYTF.

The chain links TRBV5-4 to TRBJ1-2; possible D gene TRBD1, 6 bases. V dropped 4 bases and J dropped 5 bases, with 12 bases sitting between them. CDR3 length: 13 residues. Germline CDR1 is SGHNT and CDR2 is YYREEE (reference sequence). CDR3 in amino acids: CASSAGQSYGYTF. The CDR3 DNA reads TGTGCCAGCAGCGCTGGACAGTCATATGGCTACACCTTC.

CDR3 in amino acids: CASSPATSGVETQYF. The CDR3 nucleotides read TGTGCCAGCAGCCCCGCGACTAGCGGGGTGGAGACCCAGTACTTC. The V call is TRBV9, the J call TRBJ2-5, with TRBD2 matching 11 bases. This CDR3 has 15 amino acids. Germline lookup yields CDR1 SGDLS and CDR2 YYNGEE. The trim removed 4 bases at V and 5 bases at J, leaving 7 bases unmatched.

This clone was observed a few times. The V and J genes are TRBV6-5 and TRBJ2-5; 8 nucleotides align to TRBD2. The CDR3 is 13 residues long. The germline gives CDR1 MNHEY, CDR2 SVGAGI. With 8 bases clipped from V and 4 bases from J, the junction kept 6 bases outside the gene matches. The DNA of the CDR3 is TGTGCCAGCGGTAGCGGGGCTAGAGAGACCCAGTACTTC. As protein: CASGSGARETQYF.

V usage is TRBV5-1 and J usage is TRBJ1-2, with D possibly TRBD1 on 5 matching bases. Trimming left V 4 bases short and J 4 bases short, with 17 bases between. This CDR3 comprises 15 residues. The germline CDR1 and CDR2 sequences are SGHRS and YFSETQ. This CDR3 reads CASSPTLGGTYGYTF. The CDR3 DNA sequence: TGCGCCAGCAGCCCCACCCTGGGGGGGACCTATGGCTACACCTTC.

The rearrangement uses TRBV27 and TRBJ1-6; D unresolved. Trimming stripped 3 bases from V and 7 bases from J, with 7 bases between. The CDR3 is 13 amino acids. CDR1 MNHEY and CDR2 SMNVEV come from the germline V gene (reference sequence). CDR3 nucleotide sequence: TGTGCCAGCAGTTTCTTCCGGAATTCACCCCTCCACTTT. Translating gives CASSFFRNSPLHF.

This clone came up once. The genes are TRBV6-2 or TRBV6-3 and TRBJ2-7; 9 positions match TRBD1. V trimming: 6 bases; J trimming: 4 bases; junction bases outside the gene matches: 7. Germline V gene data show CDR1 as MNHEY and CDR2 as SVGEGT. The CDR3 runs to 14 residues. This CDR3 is CASSAPGQGYEQYF. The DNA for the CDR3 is TGTGCCAGCAGCGCGCCGGGACAGGGTTACGAGCAGTACTTC.

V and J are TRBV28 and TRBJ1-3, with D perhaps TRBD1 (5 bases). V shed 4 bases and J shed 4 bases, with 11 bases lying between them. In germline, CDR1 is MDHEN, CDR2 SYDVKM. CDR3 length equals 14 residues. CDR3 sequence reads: CASSSQGYGNTIYF. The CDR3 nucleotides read TGTGCCAGCAGTTCCCAGGGATACGGAAACACCATATATTTT.

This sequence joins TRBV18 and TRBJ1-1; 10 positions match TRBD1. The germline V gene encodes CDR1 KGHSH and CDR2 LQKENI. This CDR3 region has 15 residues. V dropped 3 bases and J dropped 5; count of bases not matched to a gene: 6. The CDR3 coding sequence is TGTGCCAGCTCACCTCGGACAGGGGGTAGGACTGAAGCTTTCTTT. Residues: CASSPRTGGRTEAFF.

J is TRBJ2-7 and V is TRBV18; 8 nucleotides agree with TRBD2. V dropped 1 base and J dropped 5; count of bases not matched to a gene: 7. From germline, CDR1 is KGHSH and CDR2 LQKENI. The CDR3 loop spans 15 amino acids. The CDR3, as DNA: TGTGCCAGCTCACCACGGGCGGGGGGCGGAGACGAGCAGTACTTC. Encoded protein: CASSPRAGGGDEQYF.

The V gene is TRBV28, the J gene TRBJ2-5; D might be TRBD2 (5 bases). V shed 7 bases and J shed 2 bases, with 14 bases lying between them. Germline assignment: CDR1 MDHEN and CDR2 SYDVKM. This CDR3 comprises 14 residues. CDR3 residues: CASNVPRRQETQYF. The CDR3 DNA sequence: TGTGCCAGCAATGTCCCGCGGAGGCAAGAGACCCAGTACTTC.

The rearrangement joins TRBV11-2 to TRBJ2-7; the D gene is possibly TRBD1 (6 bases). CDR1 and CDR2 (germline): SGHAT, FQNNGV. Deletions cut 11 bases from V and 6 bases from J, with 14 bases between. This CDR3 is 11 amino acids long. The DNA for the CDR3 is TGTGCCTGCTCCCAGGGGAGCGAGCAGTACTTC. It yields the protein CACSQGSEQYF.

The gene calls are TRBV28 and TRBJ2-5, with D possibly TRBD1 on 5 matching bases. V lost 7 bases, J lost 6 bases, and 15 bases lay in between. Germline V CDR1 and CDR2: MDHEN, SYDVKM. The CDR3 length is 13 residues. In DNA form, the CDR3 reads TGTGCCAGCACATCCAGGGTGCGACAGACCCAGTACTTC. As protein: CASTSRVRQTQYF.

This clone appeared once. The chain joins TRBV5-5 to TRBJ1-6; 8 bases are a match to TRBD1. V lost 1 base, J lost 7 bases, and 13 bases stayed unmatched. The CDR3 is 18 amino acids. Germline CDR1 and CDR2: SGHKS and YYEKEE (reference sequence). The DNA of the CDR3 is TGTGCCAGCAGCTTGCGTGTAGGAGGACAGGGTCAAAATTCACCCCTCCACTTT. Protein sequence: CASSLRVGGQGQNSPLHF.

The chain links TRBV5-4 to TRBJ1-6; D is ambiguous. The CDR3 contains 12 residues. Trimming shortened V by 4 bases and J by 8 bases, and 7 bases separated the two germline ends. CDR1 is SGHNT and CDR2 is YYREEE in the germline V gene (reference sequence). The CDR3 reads CASSRRDSPLHF. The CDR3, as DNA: TGTGCCAGCAGCCGGAGAGATTCACCCCTCCACTTT.

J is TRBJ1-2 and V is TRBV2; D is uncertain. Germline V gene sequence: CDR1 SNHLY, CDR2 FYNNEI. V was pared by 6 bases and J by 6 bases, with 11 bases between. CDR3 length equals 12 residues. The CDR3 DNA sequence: TGTGCCAGCAGCGTGCGTGGTGATGGCTACACCTTC. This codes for CASSVRGDGYTF.

CDR3 DNA: TGTGCCAGCAGCCTACATCTGACAGATAACTATGGCTACACCTTC. This translates into CASSLHLTDNYGYTF. The chain uses TRBV9 and TRBJ1-2; maybe TRBD1 (5 bases). This CDR3 has 15 amino acids. V was clipped by 4 bases and J by 1 base, with 14 bases between them. Per germline, CDR1 SGDLS and CDR2 YYNGEE.

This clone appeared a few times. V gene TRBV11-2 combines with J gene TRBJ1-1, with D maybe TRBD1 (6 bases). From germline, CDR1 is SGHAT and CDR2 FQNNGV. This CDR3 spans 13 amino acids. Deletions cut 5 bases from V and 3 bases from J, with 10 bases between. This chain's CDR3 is CASSLYRDTEAFF. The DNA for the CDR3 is TGTGCCAGCAGCCTATACAGGGACACTGAAGCTTTCTTT.

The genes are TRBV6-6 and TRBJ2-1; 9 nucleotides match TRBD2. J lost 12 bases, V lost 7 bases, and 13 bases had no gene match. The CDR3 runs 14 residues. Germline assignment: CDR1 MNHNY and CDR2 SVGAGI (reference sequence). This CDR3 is CASTTGSSGVGQFF. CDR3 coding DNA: TGTGCCAGCACTACTGGGTCTAGCGGGGTGGGGCAGTTCTTC.

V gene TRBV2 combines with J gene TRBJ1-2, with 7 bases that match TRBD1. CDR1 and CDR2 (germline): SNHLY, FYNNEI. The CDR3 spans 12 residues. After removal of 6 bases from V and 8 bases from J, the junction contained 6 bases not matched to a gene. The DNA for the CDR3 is TGTGCCAGCAGGGGGGACAGTTTCGGCTACACCTTC. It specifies CASRGDSFGYTF.

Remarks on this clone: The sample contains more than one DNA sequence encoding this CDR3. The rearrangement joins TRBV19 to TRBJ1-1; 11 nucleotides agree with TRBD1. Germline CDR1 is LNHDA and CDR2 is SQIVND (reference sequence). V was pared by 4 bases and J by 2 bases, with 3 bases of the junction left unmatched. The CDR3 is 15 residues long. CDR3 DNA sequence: TGTGCCAGTAGTACCCGGACAGGGGGCAACACTGAAGCTTTCTTT. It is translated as CASSTRTGGNTEAFF.

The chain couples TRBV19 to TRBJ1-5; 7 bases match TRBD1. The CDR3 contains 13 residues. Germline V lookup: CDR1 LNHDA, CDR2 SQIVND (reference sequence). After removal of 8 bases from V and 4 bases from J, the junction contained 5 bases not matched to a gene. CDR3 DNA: TGTGCCAGTTCGACAGGGTATAATCAGCCCCAGCATTTT. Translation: CASSTGYNQPQHF.

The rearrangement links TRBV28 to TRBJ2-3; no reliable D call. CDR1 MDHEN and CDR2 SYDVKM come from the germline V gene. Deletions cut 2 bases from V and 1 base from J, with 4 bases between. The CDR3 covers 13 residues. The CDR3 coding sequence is TGTGCCAGCAGTTTACGGGGCACAGATACGCAGTATTTT. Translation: CASSLRGTDTQYF. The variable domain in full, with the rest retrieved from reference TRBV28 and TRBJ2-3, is DVKVTQSSRYLVKRTGEKVFLECVQDMDHENMFWYRQDPGLGLRLIYFSYDVKMKEKGDIPEGYSVSREKKERFSLILESASTNQTSMYLCASSLRGTDTQYFGPGTRLTVL.

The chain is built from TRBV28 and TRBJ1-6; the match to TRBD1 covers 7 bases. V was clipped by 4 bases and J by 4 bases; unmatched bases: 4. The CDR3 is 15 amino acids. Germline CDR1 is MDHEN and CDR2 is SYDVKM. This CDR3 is CASSSGQIYNSPLHF. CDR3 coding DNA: TGTGCCAGCAGTTCGGGACAGATATATAATTCACCCCTCCACTTT.

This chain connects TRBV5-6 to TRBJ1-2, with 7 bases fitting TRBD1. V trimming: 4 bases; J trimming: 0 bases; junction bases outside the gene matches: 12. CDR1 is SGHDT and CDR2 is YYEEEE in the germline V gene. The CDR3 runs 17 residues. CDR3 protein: CASSGGTEVKTNYGYTF. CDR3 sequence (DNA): TGTGCCAGCAGCGGAGGGACAGAAGTTAAGACTAACTATGGCTACACCTTC. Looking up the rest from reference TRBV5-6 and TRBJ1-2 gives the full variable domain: DAGVTQSPTHLIKTRGQQVTLRCSPKSGHDTVSWYQQALGQGPQFIFQYYEEEERQRGNFPDRFSGHQFPNYSSELNVNALLLGDSALYLCASSGGTEVKTNYGYTFGSGTRLTVV.

The CDR3 nucleotides read TGTGCCTGGAGGTTCAGGACTAATGAAAAACTGTTTTTT. This translates into CAWRFRTNEKLFF. The rearrangement uses TRBV30 and TRBJ1-4; D call uncertain. This CDR3 spans 13 amino acids. The V end was cut by 3 bases, the J end by 2 bases, with 7 bases between. Germline V gives CDR1 GTSNPN, CDR2 SVGIG (reference sequence).

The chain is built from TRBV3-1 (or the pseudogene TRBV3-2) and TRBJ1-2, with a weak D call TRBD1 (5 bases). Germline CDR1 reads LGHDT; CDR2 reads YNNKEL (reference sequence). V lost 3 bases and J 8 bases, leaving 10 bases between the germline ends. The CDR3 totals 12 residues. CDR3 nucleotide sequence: TGTGCCAGCAGCCAGGCCAGGGTCGGCTACACCTTC. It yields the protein CASSQARVGYTF.